These 2 T cell receptor beta chains were sequenced from one sample in a study of blood T cells in healthy people across ages. The second PCR ran roughly 6 to 11 cycles with a sample-barcoded 5' primer and J-beta primers. MiXCR, applied by TCRdb to the 5' RACE reads, yields one record per CDR3 protein. The sample comprises 1 million to 1.2 million distinct CDR3 sequences, about two fifths of which are singletons, and roughly 14% rests with the top ten. Material: blood. These receptors were obtained from a man younger than 35 in good health.

The genes are TRBV7-9 and TRBJ2-1; 8 bases agree with TRBD2. The J segment lost 4 bases and the V segment lost 5 bases, leaving 13 bases of the junction unmatched. CDR1 and CDR2 (germline): SEHNR, FQNEAQ (reference sequence). This CDR3 is 17 amino acids long. The CDR3 DNA reads TGTGCCAGCAGCCCTGTAGGACTAGCCACCGCTTACAATGAGCAGTTCTTC. Residues: CASSPVGLATAYNEQFF.

The chain combines TRBV12-3 or TRBV12-4 with TRBJ2-5; tentative D call: TRBD2 (6 bases). The CDR3 contains 15 residues. V lost 5 bases to trimming and J lost 1 base, with 14 bases between them. The CDR3 nucleotides are TGTGCCAGCAGTCTCCCATCGGGACTCCAAGAGACCCAGTACTTC. The encoded protein is CASSLPSGLQETQYF.